This TCR beta chain was identified during a study of blood T cell repertoires in COVID-19. In the study overall: The United States, Italy and Spain supplied acute and convalescent COVID-19 samples. From T cells, B-cell-depleted T cells, or PBMCs came the material, which was cDNA or gDNA.

Sequencing used immunoSEQ multiplex PCR; TCRdb keeps in-frame clones, though not all of them. Of around 250,000 clones in the sample, around 84% were seen once. Researchers sorted participants into cohorts using their self-reported clinical history. Germline CDR1 MRHNA, CDR2 SNTAGT. The V and J ends lost 6 bases and 5 bases, in that order; junction bases with no gene match: 5. This CDR3 comprises 14 residues. This receptor was identified in a man in his thirties or forties with acute COVID-19. The chain couples TRBV6-4 to TRBJ2-2; 8 bases map to TRBD1. The sequencing sample was made of PBMCs or T cells enriched from blood (not recorded which). CDR3 nucleotide sequence: TGTGCCAGCAGCGAAGGACAGGGTACCGGGGAGCTGTTTTTT. Amino acids: CASSEGQGTGELFF.